The present T cell receptor beta chain was sequenced within a study of response to subunit inactivated influenza vaccine. TCRdb reanalysed the RT-PCR reads using MiXCR and keeps one entry per CDR3 protein. The sample lists around 530,000 distinct CDR3 sequences; 10% to 15% were seen once. This CDR3 comprises 12 residues. The germline gives CDR1 SGHRS, CDR2 YFSETQ. The V gene lost 0 bases and the J gene lost 5 bases, with 5 bases spanning the gap. Study-level points and caveats: Each seasonal influenza vaccination, the authors suggested, recruits few new T cells.

This clonotype has ten or more counts. Its antigen is not identified. V gene TRBV5-1 combines with J gene TRBJ1-2; D is unclear. The source was PBMCs from blood, collected on the day of vaccination. The receptor's source is a man over 45 who received an inactivated influenza vaccine. CDR3 DNA: TGCGCCAGCAGCTTGGACACTTATGGCTACACCTTC. Translation: CASSLDTYGYTF. The entire variable domain, with the rest obtained from reference TRBV5-1 and TRBJ1-2, is as follows: KAGVTQTPRYLIKTRGQQVTLSCSPISGHRSVSWYQQTPGQGLQFLFEYFSETQRNKGNFPGRFSGRQFSNSRSEMNVSTLELGDSALYLCASSLDTYGYTFGSGTRLTVV.